This passage covers 8 T cell receptor beta chains from one sample sequenced in a study of T-cell reconstitution after alpha-beta-depleted transplantation in children (dated by TCRdb to 2015 to 2016). Preparation of the library involved PCR. Sequencing instrument: Illumina HiSeq 2500. TCR libraries were prepared with molecular barcoding, using unique molecular identifiers to normalize TCRbeta repertoire quantification. TCRdb trimmed the raw reads at Q25, called clones with MiXCR and kept productive beta chains. For every CDR3 protein sequence, its rows merge into one entry that carries the most common genes and DNA. The sample yields 500,000 or so distinct CDR3 sequences; 30% to 35% were counted once. The ten largest clones add up to under 3% of the sample. The sample in question was PBMCs from the stem cell graft donor, obtained from the stem cell graft. These receptors all stem from a human donor who donated a stem cell graft to a child with aplastic anemia.

This clonotype came up a few times. V and J are TRBV9 and TRBJ1-2; D gene uncertain. Germline loops: CDR1 SGDLS, CDR2 YYNGEE. There are 14 residues in the CDR3. V was shortened by 2 bases and J by 4 bases, with 12 bases between the two germline ends. The CDR3 coding sequence is TGTGCCAGCAGCGTGGCAAGTCAAGGCTATGGCTACACCTTC. This encodes CASSVASQGYGYTF.

This chain uses TRBV2 with TRBJ2-1; perhaps TRBD2 as D (6 bases). Looked up from germline, CDR1 is SNHLY and CDR2 is FYNNEI. Between the trimmed V and J ends, which lost 7 bases and 6 bases, there was a span of 13 bases. This CDR3 has 13 residues. The CDR3 protein is CASKAGEVNEQFF. DNA for the CDR3: TGTGCCAGCAAAGCTGGGGAGGTCAATGAGCAGTTCTTC.

V usage is TRBV30 and J usage is TRBJ2-2, with D unresolved. This CDR3 spans 14 amino acids. In germline, CDR1 is GTSNPN, CDR2 SVGIG (reference sequence). The V end lost 5 bases, the J end lost 6 bases, and 16 bases lay between the germline ends. The CDR3 DNA reads TGTGCCTGGGGGGTGGGATTAAAGGCCGGGGAGCTGTTTTTT. Protein: CAWGVGLKAGELFF.

This clonotype has more than one count but fewer than ten. V gene TRBV5-1 combines with J gene TRBJ2-1; 9 positions match TRBD1. The CDR3 is 15 residues long. CDR1 is SGHRS, CDR2 YFSETQ, per germline. Germline trimming cut 4 bases from V and 6 bases from J; bases unmatched to any gene: 8. CDR3 region: CASSPLGQGINEQFF. The DNA of the CDR3 is TGCGCCAGCAGCCCACTGGGACAGGGAATCAATGAGCAGTTCTTC.

A few counts support this clonotype. V is TRBV20-1 and J is TRBJ2-1; D gene unclear. This CDR3 spans 14 amino acids. Germline CDR1 reads DFQATT; CDR2 reads SNEGSKA (reference sequence). CDR3 protein: CSAQERTTYNEQFF. CDR3 coding DNA: TGCAGCGCCCAAGAGAGGACCACTTACAATGAGCAGTTCTTC.

V usage is TRBV18 and J usage is TRBJ1-1; D remains ambiguous. Germline CDR1 KGHSH, CDR2 LQKENI. The CDR3 has 14 residues. V lost 0 bases and J lost 1, with 6 bases in between. The CDR3 DNA is TGTGCCAGCTCACCACCGACGGCGAACACTGAAGCTTTCTTT. Residues: CASSPPTANTEAFF. The whole variable domain, remainder taken from reference TRBV18 and TRBJ1-1, is NAGVMQNPRHLVRRRGQEARLRCSPMKGHSHVYWYRQLPEEGLKFMVYLQKENIIDESGMPKERFSAEFPKEGPSILRIQQVVRGDSAAYFCASSPPTANTEAFFGQGTRLTVV.

V usage is TRBV20-1 and J usage is TRBJ2-1; TRBD2 matches 10 bases. Germline CDR1 and CDR2: DFQATT and SNEGSKA (reference sequence). The CDR3 is 15 residues long. Trimming cost V 3 bases and J 6 bases; bases outside gene matches: 8. The CDR3, as DNA: TGCAGTGCTAGGGAACCTAGCGGGAGTCTCAATGAGCAGTTCTTC. It codes for CSAREPSGSLNEQFF.

The V call is TRBV4-3, the J call TRBJ2-7; the match to TRBD2 covers 7 bases. The germline CDR1 and CDR2 sequences are LGHNA and YSLEER. CDR3 size: 15 residues. Losses at the gene ends were 3 bases for V and 0 bases for J; bases not matched to a gene: 5. In DNA form, the CDR3 reads TGCGCCAGCAGCCACCTAGCGGTGAGCTCCTACGAGCAGTACTTC. This translates into CASSHLAVSSYEQYF.